This TCR beta chain came from a study of control samples from healthy donors and cancer patients. The CDR3 consists of 14 residues. Germline CDR1 and CDR2: LGHDT and YNNKEL (reference sequence). With 1 base removed from V and 7 bases from J, the gap between germline ends came to 11 bases. TCRdb keeps only in-frame clones here, not all; method: immunoSEQ multiplex PCR. The sample includes around 250,000 clones, about four fifths of them seen just once. J is TRBJ2-1 and V is TRBV3-1 (or the pseudogene TRBV3-2); tentative D call: TRBD2 (6 bases). The sample consisted of PBMCs. The TCR sequence derives from a woman aged 60-75 years with lung cancer. DNA for the CDR3: TGTGCCAGCAGCCAAGCTGGGACTTCTAATGAGCAGTTCTTC. It yields the protein CASSQAGTSNEQFF.